The 21 T cell receptor beta chains in this list originate from one sample, sequenced in a study of regulatory T cells in long-lasting Graves disease. This sample's time point: newly diagnosed GD, antithyroid drugs for less than 3 months. PBMC RNA served as the TCR library source. CDR3 regions were amplified by Arm-PCR using iRepertoire HTBI primers to build TCR beta libraries. TCRdb re-called the multiplex PCR reads with MiXCR, one entry per CDR3 protein. The top ten clones hold 23% of a sample with roughly 400,000 distinct CDR3 sequences, about 16% of them seen once. This sample also belongs to another study, concerning T cells in Graves' hyperthyroidism and ophthalmopathy.

The material sequenced was peripheral blood mononuclear cells (PBMCs), taken at new diagnosis, from a patient treated with antithyroid drugs. The receptors shown here come from a woman aged 18-30 years with Graves disease.

This clonotype was counted at least ten times. J is TRBJ2-7 and V is TRBV9; 9 nucleotides align to TRBD2. Germline-derived CDR1 and CDR2 are SGDLS and YYNGEE. This CDR3 is 15 amino acids long. J gave up 5 bases and V 0 bases, and 6 bases lay outside the gene matches. The CDR3 nucleotides are TGTGCCAGCAGCGTAGCTCTAGCGGGGCCCCACGAGCAGTACTTC. Translation: CASSVALAGPHEQYF.

A remark on this clonotype: The junction differs from germline at one of its ends, possibly a read error. The chain couples TRBV12-3 or TRBV12-4 to TRBJ1-4; D not resolved. The CDR3 has 13 amino acids. CDR3 sequence reads: CVSSHDNNEKLFF. In DNA, the CDR3 is TGTGTCAGCAGCCACGATAATAATGAAAAACTGTTTTTT.

This clonotype has a handful of counts. The rearrangement uses TRBV9 and TRBJ2-5, with D maybe TRBD2 (6 bases). The CDR3 contains 14 residues. The germline V and J ends were trimmed by 0 bases and 5 bases, with 11 bases remaining between them. Per germline, CDR1 SGDLS and CDR2 YYNGEE. DNA for the CDR3: TGTGCCAGCAGCGTAGGACTAGTTGGGGAGACCCAGTACTTC. Translating it yields CASSVGLVGETQYF.

The chain recombines TRBV28 with TRBJ2-3; no firm D call. The CDR3 contains 15 residues. Trimming took off 6 bases at V and 4 bases at J, with 17 bases between the two ends. Germline V gene data show CDR1 as MDHEN and CDR2 as SYDVKM. Here the CDR3 reads CASRGTPPMPDTQYF. DNA of the CDR3: TGTGCCAGCAGAGGTACGCCCCCGATGCCAGATACGCAGTATTTT.

In this sample, this clonotype turned up a few times. The V call is TRBV28, the J call TRBJ2-7; 8 bases are a match to TRBD2. The CDR3 spans 15 residues. CDR1 and CDR2 (germline): MDHEN, SYDVKM. J lost 5 bases, V lost 5 bases, and 11 bases had no gene match. The CDR3 protein is CASSLGSSGSHEQYF. The CDR3 DNA is TGTGCCAGCAGTCTGGGTTCTAGCGGGTCCCACGAGCAGTACTTC.

The sample holds many counts of this clonotype. The chain recombines TRBV27 with TRBJ2-7, with D unresolved. V lost 0 bases, J lost 3 bases, and 12 bases lay in between. Germline loops: CDR1 MNHEY, CDR2 SMNVEV (reference sequence). The CDR3 is 15 residues long. The CDR3 spells CASSLSRGSGYEQYF. Written as DNA, the CDR3 is TGTGCCAGCAGTTTATCTCGCGGTTCCGGCTACGAGCAGTACTTC.

This clonotype was found a few times. The chain's CDR3 is CASSDYPGLTYEQYF. The CDR3 nucleotides are TGTGCCAGCAGCGACTATCCGGGACTCACATACGAGCAGTACTTC. This chain uses TRBV7-9 with TRBJ2-7; a possible D gene is TRBD2 (6 bases). CDR3 size: 15 residues. Germline loops: CDR1 SEHNR, CDR2 FQNEAQ (reference sequence). V gave up 5 bases and J gave up 4 bases, with 18 bases separating them.

The table lists this clonotype with a few counts. This may be a read error: a much more frequent sequence differs by one nucleotide. The CDR3 does not close with the conserved phenylalanine or tryptophan, likely indicating a read error. This chain connects TRBV27 to TRBJ2-1; a weak D match, TRBD1 (5 bases). CDR3 size: 16 residues. Germline CDR1 and CDR2: MNHEY and SMNVEV (reference sequence). Trimming took 6 bases from V and 6 from J, leaving 21 bases between them. This chain's CDR3 is CASSPDGAGLSNEQFS. In DNA form, the CDR3 reads TGTGCCAGCAGCCCCGATGGGGCAGGGTTGAGCAATGAGCAGTTCTCC.

The table lists this clonotype with a few counts. This chain uses TRBV20-1 with TRBJ1-5; TRBD1 is a possible D gene (6 bases). The germline V and J ends were trimmed by 3 bases and 4 bases, with 13 bases remaining between them. Germline CDR1 is DFQATT and CDR2 is SNEGSKA (reference sequence). The CDR3 runs 14 residues. The CDR3: CSASSRGGNQPQHF. CDR3 sequence (DNA): TGCAGTGCTAGTTCCAGGGGAGGTAATCAGCCCCAGCATTTT.

This clonotype was observed at least ten times. V is TRBV28 and J is TRBJ2-1, with 13 bases aligning to TRBD2. The CDR3 length is 16 residues. Germline CDR1 is MDHEN and CDR2 is SYDVKM. The trim removed 4 bases at V and 9 bases at J, leaving 9 bases unmatched. Written as DNA, the CDR3 is TGTGCCAGCAGTTCTGGACTAGCGGGAGTTTTGGGTGAGCAGTTCTTC. The encoded protein is CASSSGLAGVLGEQFF. The full variable domain, its missing parts supplied by reference TRBV28 and TRBJ2-1, is DVKVTQSSRYLVKRTGEKVFLECVQDMDHENMFWYRQDPGLGLRLIYFSYDVKMKEKGDIPEGYSVSREKKERFSLILESASTNQTSMYLCASSSGLAGVLGEQFFGPGTRLTVL.

This clonotype has a count of ten or more. This chain links TRBV28 with TRBJ2-7, with 10 bases fitting TRBD1. The germline V gene has CDR1 MDHEN and CDR2 SYDVKM. J was trimmed by 3 bases and V by 4 bases; bases with no gene match: 6. CDR3 size: 15 residues. CDR3 nucleotide sequence: TGTGCCAGCAGTTCGGGACAGGGGTTTAACTACGAGCAGTACTTC. Translation: CASSSGQGFNYEQYF.

The rearrangement joins TRBV4-1 to TRBJ2-1; 9 nucleotides align to TRBD2. Germline lookup yields CDR1 MGHRA and CDR2 YSYEKL. After removal of 5 bases from V and 8 bases from J, the junction contained 4 bases not matched to a gene. The CDR3 is 13 residues long. Written as DNA, the CDR3 is TGCGCCAGCAGCACCCGACTAGCGGATGAGCAGTTCTTC. It encodes CASSTRLADEQFF.

This clonotype was counted at least ten times. The V call is TRBV28, the J call TRBJ2-1; the D call may be TRBD1 or TRBD2 (5 bases each). Trimming took 8 bases from V and 15 from J, leaving 14 bases between them. The length of the CDR3 is 10 residues. Germline lookup yields CDR1 MDHEN and CDR2 SYDVKM. The CDR3 nucleotides read TGTGCCAGCTCAGGGTTAGGGACGTTCTTC. Its translation: CASSGLGTFF.

This clonotype was detected only a few times. The J gene is TRBJ1-6, the V gene TRBV19; TRBD1 matches at 10 bases. The junction had 9 bases not matched to a gene; V was cut back by 5 bases and J by 8 bases. CDR3 length equals 16 residues. Germline values: CDR1 LNHDA, CDR2 SQIVND (reference sequence). The CDR3: CASSPRDRGQDSPLHF. CDR3 in DNA: TGTGCCAGTAGTCCCCGGGACAGGGGACAGGATTCACCCCTCCACTTT.

This clonotype turned up a few times. The V and J genes are TRBV20-1 and TRBJ2-7; D remains ambiguous. V lost 3 bases, J lost 2 bases, and 8 bases lay in between. Germline values: CDR1 DFQATT, CDR2 SNEGSKA (reference sequence). The CDR3 is 12 residues long. The CDR3 nucleotides read TGCAGTGCTAGCAAGTTAACCTACGAGCAGTACTTC. Protein sequence: CSASKLTYEQYF.

Only one count was recorded for this clonotype. The chain carries TRBV29-1 and TRBJ2-7; D ambiguous. Germline CDR1 SQVTM, CDR2 ANQGSEA. V was cut by 1 base and J by 4 bases, with 11 bases left in between. The CDR3 extends over 13 amino acids. CDR3 sequence: CSVEVQEPYEQYF. The CDR3 nucleotides read TGCAGCGTTGAAGTCCAGGAGCCTTACGAGCAGTACTTC.

This clonotype showed up many times. This chain uses TRBV12-3 or TRBV12-4 with TRBJ1-5; perhaps TRBD1 as D (5 bases). This CDR3 comprises 14 residues. Trimming stripped 2 bases from V and 6 bases from J, with 11 bases between. Here the CDR3 DNA reads TGTGCCAGCAGTTTAATAGGGGAAAGTCAGCCCCAGCATTTT. Its protein product is CASSLIGESQPQHF.

As regards this clonotype: This may be a read error, as it is one base from a much larger clone. This sequence joins TRBV27 and TRBJ2-3; 10 bases line up with TRBD2. This CDR3 has 17 amino acids. Per the germline V gene, CDR1 is MNHEY and CDR2 is SMNVEV (reference sequence). After removal of 5 bases from V and 2 bases from J, the junction contained 10 bases not matched to a gene. The CDR3 loop is CASSEGRTSGFTDTQYF. CDR3 DNA sequence: TGTGCCAGCAGTGAAGGGAGGACTAGCGGTTTCACAGATACGCAGTATTTT.

The table lists this clonotype with a few counts. The V call is TRBV7-9, the J call TRBJ2-6; D may be TRBD1 or TRBD2 (5 bases each). Trimming took off 10 bases at V and 4 bases at J, with 20 bases between the two ends. The CDR3 totals 16 residues. Per the germline V gene, CDR1 is SEHNR and CDR2 is FQNEAQ (reference sequence). In nucleotides, the CDR3 is TGTGCCACCCGCTTGGTTTGGGGGTTCGGGGCCAACGTCCTGACTTTC. It codes for CATRLVWGFGANVLTF.

The chain recombines TRBV5-1 with TRBJ2-7; 12 bases fit TRBD1. V shed 7 bases and J 7 bases; nucleotides not matched to a gene: 9. Germline-derived CDR1 and CDR2 are SGHRS and YFSETQ. This CDR3 spans 14 amino acids. CDR3 loop: CASDAGTGGKEQYF. The CDR3 nucleotides are TGCGCCAGCGACGCCGGGACAGGGGGCAAAGAGCAGTACTTC.

In this sample, this clonotype turned up a few times. The chain has TRBV20-1 and TRBJ2-2; possibly TRBD2 for D (5 bases). V was cut by 7 bases and J by 0 bases, with 15 bases left in between. Germline CDR1 DFQATT, CDR2 SNEGSKA (reference sequence). The CDR3 runs to 15 residues. CDR3 sequence reads: CSVQSGASNTGELFF. The DNA of the CDR3 is TGCAGTGTCCAGAGCGGAGCCTCGAACACCGGGGAGCTGTTTTTT.